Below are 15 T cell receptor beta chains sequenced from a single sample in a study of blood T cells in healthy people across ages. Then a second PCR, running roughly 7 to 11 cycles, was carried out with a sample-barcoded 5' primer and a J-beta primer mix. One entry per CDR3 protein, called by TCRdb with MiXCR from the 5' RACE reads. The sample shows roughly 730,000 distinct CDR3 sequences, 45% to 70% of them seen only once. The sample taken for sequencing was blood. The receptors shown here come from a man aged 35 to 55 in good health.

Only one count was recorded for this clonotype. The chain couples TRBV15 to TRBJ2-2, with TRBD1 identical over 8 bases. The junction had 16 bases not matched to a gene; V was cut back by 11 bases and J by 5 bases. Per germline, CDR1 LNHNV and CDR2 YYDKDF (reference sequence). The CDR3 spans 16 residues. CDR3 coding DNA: TGTGCCGCAGGAAAATCGCAGGGGGCGCAGACCGGGGAGCTGTTTTTT. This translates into CAAGKSQGAQTGELFF.

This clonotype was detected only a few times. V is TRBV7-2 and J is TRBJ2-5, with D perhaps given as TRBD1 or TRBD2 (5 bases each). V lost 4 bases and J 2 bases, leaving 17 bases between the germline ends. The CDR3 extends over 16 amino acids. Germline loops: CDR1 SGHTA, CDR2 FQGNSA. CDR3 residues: CASSWQSGRRQETQYF. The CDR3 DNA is TGTGCCAGCAGCTGGCAATCGGGACGGCGACAAGAGACCCAGTACTTC.

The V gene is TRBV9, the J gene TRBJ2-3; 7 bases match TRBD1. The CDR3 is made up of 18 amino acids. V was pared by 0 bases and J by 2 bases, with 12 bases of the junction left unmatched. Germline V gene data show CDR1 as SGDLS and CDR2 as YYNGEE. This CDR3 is CASSVAGQLQGDTDTQYF. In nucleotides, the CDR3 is TGTGCCAGCAGCGTAGCGGGACAGCTCCAAGGTGACACAGATACGCAGTATTTT.

The CDR3 is CSAVEGRGFAYEQFF. The CDR3 DNA reads as TGCAGCGCCGTGGAAGGTCGGGGGTTTGCCTACGAGCAGTTCTTC. This sequence joins TRBV29-1 and TRBJ2-1; D might be TRBD2 (6 bases). Trimming shortened V by 7 bases and J by 10 bases, and 26 bases separated the two germline ends. The germline gives CDR1 SQVTM, CDR2 ANQGSEA. The CDR3 consists of 15 residues.

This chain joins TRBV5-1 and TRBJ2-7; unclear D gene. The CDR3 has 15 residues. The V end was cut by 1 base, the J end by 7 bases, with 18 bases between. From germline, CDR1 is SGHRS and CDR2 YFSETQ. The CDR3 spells CASSLWASSYNEQYF. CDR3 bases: TGCGCCAGCAGCTTGTGGGCGAGCTCCTACAATGAGCAGTACTTC.

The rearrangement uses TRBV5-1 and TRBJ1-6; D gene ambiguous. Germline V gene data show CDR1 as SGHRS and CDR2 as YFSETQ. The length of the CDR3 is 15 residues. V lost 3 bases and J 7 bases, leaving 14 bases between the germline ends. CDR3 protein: CASSSHRTENSPLHF. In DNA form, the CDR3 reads TGCGCCAGCAGCTCTCATAGGACCGAAAATTCACCCCTCCACTTT.

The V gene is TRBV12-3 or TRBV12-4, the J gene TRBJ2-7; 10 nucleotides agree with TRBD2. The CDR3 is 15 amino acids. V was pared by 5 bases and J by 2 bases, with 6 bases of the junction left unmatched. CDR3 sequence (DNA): TGTGCCAGCAGTCCGGGACTAGCGCTAGCCTACGAGCAGTACTTC. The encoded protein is CASSPGLALAYEQYF.

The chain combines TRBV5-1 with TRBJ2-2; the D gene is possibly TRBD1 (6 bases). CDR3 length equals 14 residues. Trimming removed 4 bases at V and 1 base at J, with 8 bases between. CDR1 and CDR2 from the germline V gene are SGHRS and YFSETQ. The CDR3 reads CASSADRNTGELFF. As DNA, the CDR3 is TGCGCCAGCAGCGCGGACAGGAACACCGGGGAGCTGTTTTTT.

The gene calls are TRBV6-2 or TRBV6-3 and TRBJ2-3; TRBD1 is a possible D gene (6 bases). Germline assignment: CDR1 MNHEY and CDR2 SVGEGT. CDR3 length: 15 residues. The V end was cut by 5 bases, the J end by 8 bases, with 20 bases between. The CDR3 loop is CASSRTVPGGVTQYF. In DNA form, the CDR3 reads TGTGCCAGCAGTAGGACAGTCCCTGGAGGAGTTACGCAGTATTTT.

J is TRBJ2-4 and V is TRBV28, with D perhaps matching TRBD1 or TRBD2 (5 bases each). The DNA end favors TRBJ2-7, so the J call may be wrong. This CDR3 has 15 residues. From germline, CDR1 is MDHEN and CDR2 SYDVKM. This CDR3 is CASSTPRDLTYEQYF. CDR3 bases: TGTGCCAGCAGTACCCCCAGGGACCTGACCTACGAGCAGTACTTC.

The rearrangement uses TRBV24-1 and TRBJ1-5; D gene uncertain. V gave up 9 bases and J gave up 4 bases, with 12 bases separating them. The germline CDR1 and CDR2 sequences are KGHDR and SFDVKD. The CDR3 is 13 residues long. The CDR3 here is CATATENNQPQHF. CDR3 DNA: TGTGCCACCGCAACAGAGAATAATCAGCCCCAGCATTTT.

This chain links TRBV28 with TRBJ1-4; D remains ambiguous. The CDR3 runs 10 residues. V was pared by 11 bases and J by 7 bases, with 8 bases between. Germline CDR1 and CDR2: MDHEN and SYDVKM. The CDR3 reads CAVEGEKLFF. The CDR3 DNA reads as TGTGCCGTTGAGGGTGAAAAACTGTTTTTT. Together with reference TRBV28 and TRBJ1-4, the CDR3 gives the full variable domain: DVKVTQSSRYLVKRTGEKVFLECVQDMDHENMFWYRQDPGLGLRLIYFSYDVKMKEKGDIPEGYSVSREKKERFSLILESASTNQTSMYLCAVEGEKLFFGSGTQLSVL.

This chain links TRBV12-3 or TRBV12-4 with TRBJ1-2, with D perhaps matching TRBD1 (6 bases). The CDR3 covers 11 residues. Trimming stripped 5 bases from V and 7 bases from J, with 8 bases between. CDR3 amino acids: CASSTRGGYTF. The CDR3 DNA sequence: TGTGCCAGCAGTACCAGGGGTGGCTACACCTTC.

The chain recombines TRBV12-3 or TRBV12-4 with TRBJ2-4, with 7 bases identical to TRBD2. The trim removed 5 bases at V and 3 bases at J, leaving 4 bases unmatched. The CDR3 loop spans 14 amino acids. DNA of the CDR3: TGTGCCAGCAGTGCCCGGGACTACAAAAACATTCAGTACTTC. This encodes CASSARDYKNIQYF.

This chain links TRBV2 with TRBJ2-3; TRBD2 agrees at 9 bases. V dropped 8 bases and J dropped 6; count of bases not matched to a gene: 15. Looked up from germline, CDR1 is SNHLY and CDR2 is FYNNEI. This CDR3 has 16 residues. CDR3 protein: CASLELAGSLGDTQYF. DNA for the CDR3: TGTGCCAGCCTAGAACTAGCGGGCTCCCTTGGGGATACGCAGTATTTT.